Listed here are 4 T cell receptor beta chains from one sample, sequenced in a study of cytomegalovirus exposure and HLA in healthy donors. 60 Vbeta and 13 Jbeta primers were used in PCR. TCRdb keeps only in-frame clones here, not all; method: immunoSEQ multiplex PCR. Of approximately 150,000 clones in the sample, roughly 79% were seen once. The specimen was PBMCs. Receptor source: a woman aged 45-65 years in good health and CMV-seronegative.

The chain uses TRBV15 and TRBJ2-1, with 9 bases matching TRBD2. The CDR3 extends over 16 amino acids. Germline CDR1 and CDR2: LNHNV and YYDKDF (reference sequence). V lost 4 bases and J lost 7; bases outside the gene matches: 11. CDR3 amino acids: CATSTTGTSRPNEQFF. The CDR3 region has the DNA TGTGCCACCAGCACCACCGGGACTAGCAGACCGAATGAGCAGTTCTTC.

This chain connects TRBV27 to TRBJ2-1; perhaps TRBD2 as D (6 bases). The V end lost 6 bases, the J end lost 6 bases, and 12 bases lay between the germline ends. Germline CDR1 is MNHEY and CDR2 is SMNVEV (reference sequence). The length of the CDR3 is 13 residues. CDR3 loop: CASSVTRGNEQFF. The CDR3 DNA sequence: TGTGCCAGCAGCGTGACTAGAGGCAATGAGCAGTTCTTC.

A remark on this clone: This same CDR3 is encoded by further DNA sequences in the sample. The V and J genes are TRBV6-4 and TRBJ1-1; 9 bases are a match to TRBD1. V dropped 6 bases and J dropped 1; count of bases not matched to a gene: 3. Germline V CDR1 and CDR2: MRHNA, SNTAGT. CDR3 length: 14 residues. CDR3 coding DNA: TGTGCCAGCAGGCCGGGACAGGGGAACACTGAAGCTTTCTTT. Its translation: CASRPGQGNTEAFF.

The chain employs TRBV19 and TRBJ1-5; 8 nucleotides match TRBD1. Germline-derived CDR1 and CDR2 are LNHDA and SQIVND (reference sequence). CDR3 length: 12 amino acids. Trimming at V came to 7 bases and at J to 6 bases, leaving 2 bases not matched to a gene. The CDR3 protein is CASNRGFQPQHF. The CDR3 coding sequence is TGTGCCAGTAACAGGGGGTTTCAGCCCCAGCATTTT.